The rows below give T cell receptor beta chains drawn from one sample of a study of CD8+ T cells in alopecia areata. Data came from immunoSEQ multiplex PCR; TCRdb stores just in-frame clones and leaves some out. The table shows 150,000 to 250,000 clones, with over 45% occurring only once. The specimen comprised CD4+ T cells sorted from blood, sampled at week 24, from a patient treated with tofacitinib. The receptor source for this set is a human donor with alopecia areata. Both conserved end residues are part of each CDR3. Each record gives: J gene, CDR3 length, D gene, V gene, clone size, CDR3 DNA, CDR3 protein. The D gene is left open where the match is weak. Expanded clones are given a class, and other clones once, few, many or no size at all.

j_call: TRBJ2-4; cdr3_length: 15; d_call: TRBD1; v_call: TRBV28; clone_size: .; cdr3_nt: TGTGCCAGCAGTTTACCCCAGGGACAGGGTTACATTCAGTACTTC; cdr3_aa: CASSLPQGQGYIQYF
j_call: TRBJ2-7; cdr3_length: 15; d_call: TRBD1; v_call: TRBV28; clone_size: .; cdr3_nt: TGTGCCAGCAGCGCCCCGGGACAGGGTGAGCGCGAGCAGTACTTC; cdr3_aa: CASSAPGQGEREQYF
j_call: TRBJ2-5; cdr3_length: 13; d_call: .; v_call: TRBV5-1; clone_size: once; cdr3_nt: TGCGCCAGCAGCGTTTTGGGGCAAGAGACCCAGTACTTC; cdr3_aa: CASSVLGQETQYF
j_call: TRBJ2-4; cdr3_length: 14; d_call: TRBD1; v_call: TRBV5-1; clone_size: .; cdr3_nt: TGCGCCAGCAGCGCGGGACAGGGGGCAGACATTCAGTACTTC; cdr3_aa: CASSAGQGADIQYF
j_call: TRBJ2-5; cdr3_length: 11; d_call: .; v_call: TRBV7-9; clone_size: .; cdr3_nt: TGTGCCAGCAGACAGTCCGAGACCCAGTACTTC; cdr3_aa: CASRQSETQYF
j_call: TRBJ2-3; cdr3_length: 14; d_call: TRBD1; v_call: TRBV7-8; clone_size: .; cdr3_nt: TGTGCCAGCAGCACAGGGGGCGGCACAGATACGCAGTATTTT; cdr3_aa: CASSTGGGTDTQYF
j_call: TRBJ2-5; cdr3_length: 13; d_call: .; v_call: TRBV27; clone_size: .; cdr3_nt: TGTGCCAGCAGTTTATTAGGTAGAGAGACCCAGTACTTC; cdr3_aa: CASSLLGRETQYF
j_call: TRBJ1-1; cdr3_length: 16; d_call: .; v_call: TRBV5-1; clone_size: few; cdr3_nt: TGCGCCAGCAGCTTGGGACTCCTATCGGGGAACACTGAAGCTTTCTTT; cdr3_aa: CASSLGLLSGNTEAFF
j_call: TRBJ2-5; cdr3_length: 14; d_call: .; v_call: TRBV5-1; clone_size: .; cdr3_nt: TGCGCCAGCAGCTTGGGTCAGGGCCAAGAGACCCAGTACTTC; cdr3_aa: CASSLGQGQETQYF
j_call: TRBJ1-5; cdr3_length: 16; d_call: TRBD1; v_call: TRBV2; clone_size: .; cdr3_nt: TGTGCCAGCAGTGGACTTGGGACAGGCCGCAATCAGCCCCAGCATTTT; cdr3_aa: CASSGLGTGRNQPQHF
j_call: TRBJ2-5; cdr3_length: 16; d_call: .; v_call: TRBV19; clone_size: .; cdr3_nt: TGTGCCAGTAGTACGGTTGGCAGGCTTTCCCAAGAGACCCAGTACTTC; cdr3_aa: CASSTVGRLSQETQYF
j_call: TRBJ1-1; cdr3_length: 13; d_call: .; v_call: TRBV27; clone_size: .; cdr3_nt: TGTGCCAGCAGTTTATCATTTGACCGCGGCGCTTTCTTT; cdr3_aa: CASSLSFDRGAFF
j_call: TRBJ2-7; cdr3_length: 13; d_call: .; v_call: TRBV7-2; clone_size: .; cdr3_nt: TGTGCCAGCAGCTTAGCGGGGGCCTACGAGCAGTACTTC; cdr3_aa: CASSLAGAYEQYF
j_call: TRBJ2-7; cdr3_length: 14; d_call: .; v_call: TRBV5-1; clone_size: .; cdr3_nt: TGCGCCAGCAGCTCCCAGGGGGCGGGGGACGAGCAGTACTTC; cdr3_aa: CASSSQGAGDEQYF
j_call: TRBJ1-4; cdr3_length: 15; d_call: TRBD1; v_call: TRBV9; clone_size: .; cdr3_nt: TGTGCCAGCAGCGGTATTTCAGGGGGCGATGAAAAACTGTTTTTT; cdr3_aa: CASSGISGGDEKLFF
j_call: TRBJ1-4; cdr3_length: 11; d_call: .; v_call: TRBV29-1; clone_size: .; cdr3_nt: TGCAGCGCTCAGCTGAATGAAAAACTGTTTTTT; cdr3_aa: CSAQLNEKLFF
j_call: TRBJ2-5; cdr3_length: 14; d_call: .; v_call: TRBV7-9; clone_size: .; cdr3_nt: TGTGCCAGCAGCTTAAGAGGACCCCAAGAGACCCAGTACTTC; cdr3_aa: CASSLRGPQETQYF
j_call: TRBJ1-1; cdr3_length: 18; d_call: .; v_call: TRBV5-1; clone_size: .; cdr3_nt: TGCGCCAGCAGCTTTTCCCCAGGGCCACCTAACTCGAACACTGAAGCTTTCTTT; cdr3_aa: CASSFSPGPPNSNTEAFF
j_call: TRBJ2-5; cdr3_length: 15; d_call: TRBD1; v_call: TRBV7-9; clone_size: .; cdr3_nt: TGTGCCAGCAGCCTAGGGACAGGGTATCAAGAGACCCAGTACTTC; cdr3_aa: CASSLGTGYQETQYF
j_call: TRBJ2-5; cdr3_length: 11; d_call: .; v_call: TRBV30; clone_size: .; cdr3_nt: TGTGCCTGGAGCATAGGGGAGACCCAGTACTTC; cdr3_aa: CAWSIGETQYF
j_call: TRBJ2-2; cdr3_length: 14; d_call: .; v_call: TRBV6-5; clone_size: few; cdr3_nt: TGTGCCAGCAGTCCAAGCGTGGGATCTGGGGAGCTGTTTTTT; cdr3_aa: CASSPSVGSGELFF
j_call: TRBJ2-3; cdr3_length: 17; d_call: TRBD1; v_call: TRBV5-6; clone_size: few; cdr3_nt: TGTGCCAGCAGCTTGGTTACGAGTGGACAGGCCACAGATACGCAGTATTTT; cdr3_aa: CASSLVTSGQATDTQYF
j_call: TRBJ1-2; cdr3_length: 17; d_call: TRBD1; v_call: TRBV5-6; clone_size: few; cdr3_nt: TGTGCCAGCAGCTTGTACGACAGGGCATCCCCTCTCCGTGGCTACACCTTC; cdr3_aa: CASSLYDRASPLRGYTF
j_call: TRBJ1-2; cdr3_length: 13; d_call: .; v_call: TRBV2; clone_size: .; cdr3_nt: TGTGCCAGCAGTGAATCCAGTAACTATGGCTACACCTTC; cdr3_aa: CASSESSNYGYTF
j_call: TRBJ1-5; cdr3_length: 16; d_call: .; v_call: TRBV18; clone_size: once; cdr3_nt: TGTGCCAGCTCACTATACAGGGAGTCTAGCAATCAGCCCCAGCATTTT; cdr3_aa: CASSLYRESSNQPQHF
j_call: TRBJ1-1; cdr3_length: 13; d_call: TRBD1; v_call: TRBV29-1; clone_size: few; cdr3_nt: TGCAGCGCCACTCAGGGGGGCAACACTGAAGCTTTCTTT; cdr3_aa: CSATQGGNTEAFF
j_call: TRBJ2-7; cdr3_length: 11; d_call: .; v_call: TRBV7-2; clone_size: few; cdr3_nt: TGTGCCAGCAGCTTAGAGTACGAGCAGTACTTC; cdr3_aa: CASSLEYEQYF
j_call: TRBJ1-2; cdr3_length: 15; d_call: .; v_call: TRBV7-2; clone_size: once; cdr3_nt: TGTGCCAGCAGCTTACCGGGCGGTCCTCGGTATGGCTACACCTTC; cdr3_aa: CASSLPGGPRYGYTF
j_call: TRBJ2-2; cdr3_length: 13; d_call: .; v_call: TRBV29-1; clone_size: few; cdr3_nt: TGCAGCGTTGAAGCCTACACGGCCGGGGAGCTGTTTTTT; cdr3_aa: CSVEAYTAGELFF
j_call: TRBJ1-1; cdr3_length: 16; d_call: .; v_call: TRBV4-2; clone_size: few; cdr3_nt: TGTGCCAGCAGCCAAGATCTTGGCAGGTGGAACACTGAAGCTTTCTTT; cdr3_aa: CASSQDLGRWNTEAFF
j_call: TRBJ1-5; cdr3_length: 13; d_call: .; v_call: TRBV18; clone_size: .; cdr3_nt: TGTGCCAGCTCACCGGGCAACAATCAGCCCCAGCATTTT; cdr3_aa: CASSPGNNQPQHF
j_call: TRBJ2-3; cdr3_length: 16; d_call: .; v_call: TRBV5-1; clone_size: .; cdr3_nt: TGCGCCAGCAGCTTGGCGAGCCGGCCTAGCACAGATACGCAGTATTTT; cdr3_aa: CASSLASRPSTDTQYF
j_call: TRBJ1-4; cdr3_length: 13; d_call: .; v_call: TRBV29-1; clone_size: few; cdr3_nt: TGCAGCGTTTCGGAGGGGAACCGCGAAAAACTGTTTTTT; cdr3_aa: CSVSEGNREKLFF
j_call: TRBJ2-3; cdr3_length: 14; d_call: .; v_call: TRBV5-1; clone_size: .; cdr3_nt: TGCGCCAGCAGCTTGGGGTTGGGCACAGATACGCAGTATTTT; cdr3_aa: CASSLGLGTDTQYF
j_call: TRBJ1-3; cdr3_length: 12; d_call: .; v_call: TRBV7-9; clone_size: few; cdr3_nt: TGTGCCATCACGGGCCTGGGAAACACCATATATTTT; cdr3_aa: CAITGLGNTIYF
j_call: TRBJ2-7; cdr3_length: 17; d_call: TRBD2; v_call: TRBV25-1; clone_size: .; cdr3_nt: TGTGCCAGCAGTGATACCTCTAGCGGGGCCGATTCCTACGAGCAGTACTTC; cdr3_aa: CASSDTSSGADSYEQYF
j_call: TRBJ1-5; cdr3_length: 13; d_call: TRBD1; v_call: TRBV12-5; clone_size: .; cdr3_nt: TGTGCTAGTGGTTTGGCCCAGGGGGACGGCCAGCATTTT; cdr3_aa: CASGLAQGDGQHF
j_call: TRBJ2-5; cdr3_length: 13; d_call: .; v_call: TRBV7-3; clone_size: .; cdr3_nt: TGTGCCAGCAGCTTAGGCTCTGGAGAGACCCAGTACTTC; cdr3_aa: CASSLGSGETQYF
j_call: TRBJ2-2; cdr3_length: 15; d_call: TRBD1; v_call: TRBV7-2; clone_size: .; cdr3_nt: TGTGCCAGCAGCCCGGGACAGGGAAACACCGGGGAGCTGTTTTTT; cdr3_aa: CASSPGQGNTGELFF